This T cell receptor (beta chain) was retrieved from a study of identifying expanded T cells in peripheral blood. Study results and caveats: Approximately two-week clone count variance significantly increased as total template count grew.

Clones were sequenced by immunoSEQ multiplex PCR, and TCRdb holds only the in-frame ones, with some missing. The data contain about 74,000 clones, roughly four fifths of them singletons. V shed 6 bases, J shed 8 bases, and the junction held 13 bases outside the gene matches. There are 15 residues in the CDR3. Looked up from germline, CDR1 is KGHSH and CDR2 is LQKENI. A remark on this clone: Its antigen is undetermined.

The specimen sequenced was blood. V gene TRBV18 combines with J gene TRBJ1-2, with 9 bases aligning to TRBD1. The clonotype originates from a person aged 18 to 70 in good health. The CDR3 nucleotides read TGTGCCAGCTCCCGAGGGGGACAGGGAGCTGGGGGCTACACCTTC. Protein: CASSRGGQGAGGYTF.